The source of this TCR beta chain is a study of T cells in Graves' hyperthyroidism and ophthalmopathy. General study results and limits: Blood also held most thyroid clonotypes expanded beyond 0.001. A median 6.5 months before onset, the model predicted ophthalmopathy. Ophthalmopathy was separated from stable hyperthyroidism by a 13 V-J model.

Patients between 18 and 65 years old had hyperthyroidism, newly diagnosed and lasting under 2 months. The V and J ends lost 2 bases and 2 bases, in that order; junction bases with no gene match: 16. CDR1 LNHDA and CDR2 SQIVND come from the germline V gene (reference sequence). The CDR3 contains 22 residues. This clonotype has a handful of counts. Its antigen is still unknown. Amplified regions were TCR beta CDR3 sequences from RNA transcripts. Using the HTBI primer set, a first-round RT-PCR was run on the TCR CDR3. MiXCR, run by TCRdb on the multiplex PCR reads, gives a single entry per CDR3 protein. This table holds about 360,000 distinct CDR3 sequences, approximately 13% found once.

V gene TRBV19 combines with J gene TRBJ2-3; TRBD2 agrees at 16 bases. Input material: blood. The TCR comes from a woman younger than 35 with Graves' hyperthyroidism. CDR3 in amino acids: CASSINDFIGTSGGVPTDTQYF. The CDR3 DNA is TGTGCCAGTAGTATAAATGATTTCATCGGGACTAGCGGGGGGGTACCCACAGATACGCAGTATTTT. The whole variable domain, filled in from reference TRBV19 and TRBJ2-3, reads DGGITQSPKYLFRKEGQNVTLSCEQNLNHDAMYWYRQDPGQGLRLIYYSQIVNDFQKGDIAEGYSVSREKKESFPLTVTSAQKNPTAFYLCASSINDFIGTSGGVPTDTQYFGPGTRLTVL.